The next 25 T cell receptor beta chains were all read from a single sample in a study of CD8 T cells in Susac syndrome. With random hexamers, 0.5 to 1 ug RNA was reverse transcribed. TCRdb re-analysed the immunoSEQ multiplex PCR reads in MiXCR, keeping a single row per CDR3 protein. Of some 450,000 distinct CDR3 sequences in the sample, approximately 89% were seen once. The sequenced sample was CD8+ T cells from PBMCs. These receptors originate from a human donor with multiple sclerosis.

CDR3 residues: CASSQGYNTEAFF. DNA for the CDR3: TGCGCCAGCAGCCAAGGTTATAACACTGAAGCTTTCTTT. The chain recombines TRBV4-1 with TRBJ1-1; D unresolved. The CDR3 runs 13 residues. Trimming removed 1 base from V and 2 bases from J, with 5 bases in between. CDR1 MGHRA and CDR2 YSYEKL come from the germline V gene.

The chain employs TRBV6-5 and TRBJ1-1; D is undetermined. The CDR3 has 15 residues. Trimming shortened V by 3 bases and J by 1 base, and 12 bases separated the two germline ends. Per germline, CDR1 MNHEY and CDR2 SVGAGI. The CDR3 reads CASSYYSSGNTEAFF. The CDR3 nucleotides are TGTGCCAGCAGTTATTATTCCAGCGGGAACACTGAAGCTTTCTTT.

This clonotype has a single count. J is TRBJ1-3 and V is TRBV29-1; D is uncertain. V was shortened by 4 bases and J by 0 bases, with 7 bases between the two germline ends. CDR3 size: 13 residues. The germline V gene has CDR1 SQVTM and CDR2 ANQGSEA. CDR3 region: CSVGTSSGNTIYF. For the CDR3, the DNA is TGCAGCGTTGGGACGAGCTCTGGAAACACCATATATTTT.

The chain couples TRBV28 to TRBJ1-5; D is undetermined. The CDR3 sequence is 15 residues long. The germline V gene encodes CDR1 MDHEN and CDR2 SYDVKM. Trimming left V 2 bases short and J 7 bases short, with 15 bases between. The CDR3 protein is CASSLASWQRQPQHF. CDR3 nucleotide sequence: TGTGCCAGCAGTTTAGCAAGTTGGCAACGCCAGCCCCAGCATTTT.

The J gene is TRBJ2-7, the V gene TRBV6-5; D possibly corresponds to TRBD2 (5 bases). Germline CDR1 MNHEY, CDR2 SVGAGI. CDR3 size: 15 residues. Trimming shortened V by 5 bases and J by 3 bases, and 17 bases separated the two germline ends. In DNA, the CDR3 is TGTGCCAGCAGTCCTCGACCGGACGGAGGCTACGAGCAGTACTTC. It codes for CASSPRPDGGYEQYF.

The chain is built from TRBV20-1 and TRBJ2-2; D is undetermined. CDR3 length: 12 amino acids. Trimming removed 2 bases at V and 3 bases at J, with 4 bases between. Germline loops: CDR1 DFQATT, CDR2 SNEGSKA (reference sequence). The CDR3 sequence is CSARPHTGELFF. CDR3 sequence (DNA): TGCAGTGCTAGACCCCACACCGGGGAGCTGTTTTTT.

This clonotype was counted a single time. The V and J genes are TRBV27 and TRBJ1-6; maybe TRBD1 (5 bases). CDR3 length: 14 residues. The ends were cut back, 3 bases at V and 6 bases at J, with 9 bases in the middle. CDR1 is MNHEY and CDR2 is SMNVEV in the germline V gene (reference sequence). The CDR3 DNA is TGTGCCAGCAGTTTCCAGGGATTTAATTCACCCCTCCACTTT. Its translation: CASSFQGFNSPLHF.

Turning to this clonotype: A junction boundary mismatches the germline segment, possibly from a read error. This chain uses TRBV4-1 with TRBJ1-5; tentative D call: TRBD1 (6 bases). The V gene's germline CDR1 is MGHRA and CDR2 YSYEKL. The CDR3 runs to 16 residues. The CDR3 spells CASSQEGTGSNQPQHF. The DNA for the CDR3 is TGCGCTAGCAGCCAAGAGGGTACAGGGAGCAATCAGCCCCAGCATTTT.

V and J are TRBV30 and TRBJ1-2; D may be TRBD1 (5 bases). The CDR3 has 13 amino acids. Germline CDR1 GTSNPN, CDR2 SVGIG (reference sequence). With 4 bases removed from V and 6 bases from J, the gap between germline ends came to 15 bases. CDR3 loop: CAWKGPGEDGYTF. CDR3 sequence (DNA): TGTGCCTGGAAAGGTCCGGGGGAAGATGGCTACACCTTC.

This clonotype was counted between two and nine times. This chain connects TRBV5-6 to TRBJ1-5; TRBD1 matches at 10 bases. The CDR3 is 16 amino acids. CDR1 SGHDT and CDR2 YYEEEE come from the germline V gene. The junction had 8 bases not matched to a gene; V was cut back by 3 bases and J by 5 bases. The CDR3 spells CASSYGQGGPHQPQHF. The CDR3 DNA reads TGTGCCAGCAGCTACGGACAGGGGGGTCCCCATCAGCCCCAGCATTTT.

The chain has TRBV5-5 and TRBJ1-1; unclear D gene. Between the trimmed V and J ends, which lost 0 bases and 2 bases, there was a span of 20 bases. The CDR3 has 18 amino acids. Germline lookup yields CDR1 SGHKS and CDR2 YYEKEE (reference sequence). Here the CDR3 reads CASSLDPGMFGANTEAFF. The DNA for the CDR3 is TGTGCCAGCAGCTTGGATCCGGGGATGTTTGGCGCTAACACTGAAGCTTTCTTT.

The chain couples TRBV5-6 to TRBJ2-5; TRBD2 matches 9 bases. The CDR3 sequence is 18 residues long. From germline, CDR1 is SGHDT and CDR2 YYEEEE. Unmatched junction bases numbered 16, after V lost 2 bases and J lost 5 bases. The CDR3, as DNA: TGTGCCAGCAGCTTCCCTCGGCGGGAGGGCCTGGGTTGGGAGACCCAGTACTTC. This gives the protein CASSFPRREGLGWETQYF. The full variable domain, with the rest looked up from reference TRBV5-6 and TRBJ2-5, is DAGVTQSPTHLIKTRGQQVTLRCSPKSGHDTVSWYQQALGQGPQFIFQYYEEEERQRGNFPDRFSGHQFPNYSSELNVNALLLGDSALYLCASSFPRREGLGWETQYFGPGTRLLVL.

This sequence joins TRBV29-1 and TRBJ2-1; 8 nucleotides line up with TRBD1. Germline loops: CDR1 SQVTM, CDR2 ANQGSEA. The trim removed 7 bases at V and 8 bases at J, leaving 4 bases unmatched. This CDR3 has 11 residues. The CDR3 region has the DNA TGCAGCGGGGACAGGTATGATGAGCAGTTCTTC. It is translated as CSGDRYDEQFF.

The chain links TRBV6-2 or TRBV6-3 to TRBJ2-2; a weak D match, TRBD2 (6 bases). Per germline, CDR1 MNHEY and CDR2 SVGEGT. The CDR3 length is 16 residues. The germline V and J ends were trimmed by 5 bases and 0 bases, with 13 bases remaining between them. The CDR3 DNA sequence: TGTGCCAGCAGTCCGGTTGGGACTCCGAACACCGGGGAGCTGTTTTTT. Translated, it gives CASSPVGTPNTGELFF.

The chain uses TRBV28 and TRBJ2-7; the D is unclear. This CDR3 has 13 amino acids. CDR1 is MDHEN and CDR2 is SYDVKM in the germline V gene. Trimming pared 2 bases from V and 3 bases from J, leaving 8 bases between. The CDR3 sequence is CASSLGSHYEQYF. For the CDR3, the DNA is TGTGCCAGCAGTTTAGGCAGCCACTACGAGCAGTACTTC.

The V call is TRBV9, the J call TRBJ2-1; 13 bases align to TRBD2. Per the germline V gene, CDR1 is SGDLS and CDR2 is YYNGEE. This CDR3 spans 18 amino acids. The V segment lost 2 bases and the J segment 2 bases; nucleotides outside the gene matches: 7. The chain's CDR3 is CASSVTSGGAGTYNEQFF. The CDR3, as DNA: TGTGCCAGCAGCGTCACTAGCGGGGGGGCAGGGACCTACAATGAGCAGTTCTTC.

As DNA, the CDR3 is TGTGCCAGCAGCTCCCCTTGGCGGGAGACTATGGCAGATACGCAGTATTTT. Its protein is CASSSPWRETMADTQYF. The rearrangement joins TRBV11-2 to TRBJ2-3; 7 bases are a match to TRBD2. Germline loops: CDR1 SGHAT, CDR2 FQNNGV. Trimming at V came to 4 bases and at J to 4 bases, leaving 14 bases not matched to a gene. CDR3 length: 17 amino acids.

This clonotype was recorded a few times. The V gene is TRBV5-1, the J gene TRBJ2-3; D is unresolved. Trimming took 4 bases from V and 0 from J, leaving 12 bases between them. Per germline, CDR1 SGHRS and CDR2 YFSETQ. There are 15 residues in the CDR3. The CDR3 coding sequence is TGCGCCAGCAGCCTAAGGACGGTCAGCACAGATACGCAGTATTTT. Translating it yields CASSLRTVSTDTQYF.

The rearrangement joins TRBV5-1 to TRBJ1-1; 9 bases line up with TRBD1. CDR1 is SGHRS, CDR2 YFSETQ, per germline. Losses at the gene ends were 0 bases for V and 3 bases for J; bases not matched to a gene: 12. There are 18 residues in the CDR3. Written as DNA, the CDR3 is TGCGCCAGCAGCTTGGCCGGGGGACAGGGTGGAGGTGACACTGAAGCTTTCTTT. Its translation: CASSLAGGQGGGDTEAFF.

The genes are TRBV9 and TRBJ2-1; TRBD2 aligns across 10 bases. V lost 3 bases and J lost 8; bases outside the gene matches: 11. This CDR3 comprises 16 residues. The germline V gene encodes CDR1 SGDLS and CDR2 YYNGEE. In DNA, the CDR3 is TGTGCCAGCAGCGAATACCCGGGACTAGCGATCGATGAGCAGTTCTTC. Translation: CASSEYPGLAIDEQFF. Using reference TRBV9 and TRBJ2-1 for the parts outside the CDR3, the full variable domain is DSGVTQTPKHLITATGQRVTLRCSPRSGDLSVYWYQQSLDQGLQFLIQYYNGEERAKGNILERFSAQQFPDLHSELNLSSLELGDSALYFCASSEYPGLAIDEQFFGPGTRLTVL.

J is TRBJ1-5 and V is TRBV6-1, with TRBD1 as a possible D gene (6 bases). The CDR3 loop spans 16 amino acids. The germline V gene has CDR1 MNHNS and CDR2 SASEGT. The V end lost 5 bases, the J end lost 0 bases, and 14 bases lay between the germline ends. Here the CDR3 DNA reads TGTGCCAGCAGTCTAGACGGGGGGCATAGCAATCAGCCCCAGCATTTT. Its translation: CASSLDGGHSNQPQHF.

The V and J genes are TRBV4-1 and TRBJ2-5; 8 bases line up with TRBD2. Germline values: CDR1 MGHRA, CDR2 YSYEKL. Losses at the gene ends were 1 base for V and 4 bases for J; bases not matched to a gene: 5. This CDR3 comprises 15 residues. The CDR3 reads CASSQAGGDGETQYF. CDR3 sequence (DNA): TGCGCCAGCAGCCAAGCCGGGGGGGACGGAGAGACCCAGTACTTC.

This chain links TRBV6-1 with TRBJ2-5; 11 positions match TRBD1. V shed 6 bases and J 4 bases; nucleotides not matched to a gene: 4. The CDR3 is 14 amino acids. The germline gives CDR1 MNHNS, CDR2 SASEGT. Here the CDR3 reads CASRGTGGRETQYF. In DNA form, the CDR3 reads TGTGCCAGCAGAGGGACAGGGGGTAGAGAGACCCAGTACTTC.

V usage is TRBV19 and J usage is TRBJ2-7; 7 nucleotides line up with TRBD1. Germline CDR1 reads LNHDA; CDR2 reads SQIVND (reference sequence). The CDR3 length is 13 residues. V trimming: 5 bases; J trimming: 4 bases; junction bases outside the gene matches: 5. The CDR3 protein is CASSSWGQYEQYF. DNA for the CDR3: TGTGCCAGTAGTTCCTGGGGACAGTACGAGCAGTACTTC.

The genes are TRBV5-1 and TRBJ2-1; 9 nucleotides match TRBD2. This CDR3 spans 16 amino acids. From germline, CDR1 is SGHRS and CDR2 YFSETQ. J lost 4 bases, V lost 4 bases, and 9 bases had no gene match. The CDR3 reads CASSLYPGLAYNEQFF. CDR3 sequence (DNA): TGCGCCAGCAGCCTTTACCCGGGACTAGCATACAATGAGCAGTTCTTC.